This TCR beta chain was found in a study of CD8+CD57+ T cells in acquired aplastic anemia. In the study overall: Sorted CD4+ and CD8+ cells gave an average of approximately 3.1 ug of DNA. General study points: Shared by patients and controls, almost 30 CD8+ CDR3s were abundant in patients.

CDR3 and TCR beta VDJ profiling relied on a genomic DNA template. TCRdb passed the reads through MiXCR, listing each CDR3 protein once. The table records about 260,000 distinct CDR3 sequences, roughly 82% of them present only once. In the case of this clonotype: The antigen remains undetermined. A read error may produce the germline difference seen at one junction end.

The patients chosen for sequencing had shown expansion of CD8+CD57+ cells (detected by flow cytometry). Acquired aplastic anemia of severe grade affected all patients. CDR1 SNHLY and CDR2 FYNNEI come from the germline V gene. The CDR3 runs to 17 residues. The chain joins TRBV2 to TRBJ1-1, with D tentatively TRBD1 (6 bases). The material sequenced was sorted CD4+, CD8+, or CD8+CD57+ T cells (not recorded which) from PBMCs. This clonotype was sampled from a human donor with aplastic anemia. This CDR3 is CASGEGGPQGGYTGAGF. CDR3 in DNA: TGTGCCAGCGGCGAGGGGGGCCCACAGGGAGGATACACTGGAGCAGGCTTT.